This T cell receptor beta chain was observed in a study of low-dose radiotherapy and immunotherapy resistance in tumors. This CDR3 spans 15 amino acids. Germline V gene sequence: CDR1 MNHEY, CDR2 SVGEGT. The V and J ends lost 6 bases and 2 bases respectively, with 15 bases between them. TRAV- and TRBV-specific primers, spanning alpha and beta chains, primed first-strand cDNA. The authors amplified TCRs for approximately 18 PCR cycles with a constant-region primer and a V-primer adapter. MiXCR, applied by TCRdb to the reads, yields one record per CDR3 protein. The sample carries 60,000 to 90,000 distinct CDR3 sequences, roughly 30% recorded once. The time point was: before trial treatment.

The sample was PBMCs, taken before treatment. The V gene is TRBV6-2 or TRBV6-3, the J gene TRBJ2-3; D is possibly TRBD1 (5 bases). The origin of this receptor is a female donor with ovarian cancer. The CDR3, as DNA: TGTGCCAGCAGCCCTTCCACAGGTTCCACAGATACGCAGTATTTT. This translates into CASSPSTGSTDTQYF.